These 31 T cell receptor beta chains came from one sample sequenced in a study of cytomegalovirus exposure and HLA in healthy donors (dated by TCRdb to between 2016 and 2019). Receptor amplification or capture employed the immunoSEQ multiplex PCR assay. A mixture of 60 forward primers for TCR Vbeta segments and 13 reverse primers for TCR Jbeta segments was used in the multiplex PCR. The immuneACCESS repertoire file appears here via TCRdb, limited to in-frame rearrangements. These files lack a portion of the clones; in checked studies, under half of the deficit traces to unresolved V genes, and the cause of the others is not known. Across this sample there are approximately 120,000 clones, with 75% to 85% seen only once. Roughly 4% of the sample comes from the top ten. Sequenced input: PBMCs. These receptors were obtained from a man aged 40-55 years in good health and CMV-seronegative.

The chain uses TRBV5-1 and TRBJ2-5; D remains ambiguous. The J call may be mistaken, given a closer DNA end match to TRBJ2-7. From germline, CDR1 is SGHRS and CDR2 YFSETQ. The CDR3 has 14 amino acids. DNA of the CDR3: TGCGCCAGCAGCTTGGCCGCCGGGTTACACGAGCAGTACTTC. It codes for CASSLAAGLHEQYF.

Written as DNA, the CDR3 is TGTGCCTGGAGCCCTACAGCCTATGGCTACACCTTC. Its protein is CAWSPTAYGYTF. This chain uses TRBV30 with TRBJ1-2; no clear D gene. V lost 3 bases, J lost 4 bases, and 9 bases lay in between. Germline V CDR1 and CDR2: GTSNPN, SVGIG (reference sequence). This CDR3 has 12 amino acids.

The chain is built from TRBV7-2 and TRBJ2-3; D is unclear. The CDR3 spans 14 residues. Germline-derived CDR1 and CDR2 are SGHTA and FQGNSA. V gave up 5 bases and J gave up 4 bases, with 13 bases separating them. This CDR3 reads CASSPVYRSDTQYF. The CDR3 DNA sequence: TGTGCCAGCAGCCCAGTCTACAGATCAGATACGCAGTATTTT.

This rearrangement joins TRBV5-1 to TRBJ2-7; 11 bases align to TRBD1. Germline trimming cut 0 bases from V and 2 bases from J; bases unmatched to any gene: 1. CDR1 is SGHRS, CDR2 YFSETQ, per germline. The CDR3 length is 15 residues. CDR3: CASSLGTGGTYEQYF. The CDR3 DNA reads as TGCGCCAGCAGCTTGGGGACAGGGGGCACCTACGAGCAGTACTTC.

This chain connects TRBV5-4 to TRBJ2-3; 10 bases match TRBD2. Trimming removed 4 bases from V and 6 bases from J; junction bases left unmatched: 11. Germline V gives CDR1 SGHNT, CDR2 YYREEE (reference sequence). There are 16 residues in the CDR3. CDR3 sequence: CASSRAAGGPVDTQYF. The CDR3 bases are TGTGCCAGCAGCAGGGCAGCGGGGGGGCCGGTGGATACGCAGTATTTT.

The chain's CDR3 is CASRLGLGQPQHF. The CDR3 bases are TGTGCCAGCCGGTTGGGACTAGGGCAGCCCCAGCATTTT. The chain has TRBV5-6 and TRBJ1-5, with D maybe TRBD1 (5 bases). This CDR3 spans 13 amino acids. Germline loops: CDR1 SGHDT, CDR2 YYEEEE. The V and J ends lost 7 bases and 7 bases respectively, with 15 bases between them.

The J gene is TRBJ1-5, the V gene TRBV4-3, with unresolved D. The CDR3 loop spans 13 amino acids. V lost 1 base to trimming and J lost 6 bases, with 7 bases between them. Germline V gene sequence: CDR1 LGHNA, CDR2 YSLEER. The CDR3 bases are TGCGCCAGCAGCCAAGCACTCGGTCAGCCCCAGCATTTT. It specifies CASSQALGQPQHF.

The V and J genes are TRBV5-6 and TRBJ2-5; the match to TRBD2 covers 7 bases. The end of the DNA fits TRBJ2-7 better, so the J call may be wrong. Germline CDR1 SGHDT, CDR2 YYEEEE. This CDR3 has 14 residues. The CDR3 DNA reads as TGTGCCAGCAGCGGGAGGGACCCCGTGGGCGAGCAGTACTTC. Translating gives CASSGRDPVGEQYF.

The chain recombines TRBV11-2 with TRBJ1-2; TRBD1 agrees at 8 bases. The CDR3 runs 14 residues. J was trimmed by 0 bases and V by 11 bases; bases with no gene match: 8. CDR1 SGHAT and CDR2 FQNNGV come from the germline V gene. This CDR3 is CASQQGGANYGYTF. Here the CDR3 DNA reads TGTGCCTCCCAACAGGGGGGAGCTAACTATGGCTACACCTTC.

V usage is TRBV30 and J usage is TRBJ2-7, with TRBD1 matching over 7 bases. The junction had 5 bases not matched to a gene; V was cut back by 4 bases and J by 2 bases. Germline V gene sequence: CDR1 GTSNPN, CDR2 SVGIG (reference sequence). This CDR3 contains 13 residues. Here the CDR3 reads CAWNRDSPYEQYF. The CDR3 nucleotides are TGTGCCTGGAACCGGGACAGTCCCTACGAGCAGTACTTC.

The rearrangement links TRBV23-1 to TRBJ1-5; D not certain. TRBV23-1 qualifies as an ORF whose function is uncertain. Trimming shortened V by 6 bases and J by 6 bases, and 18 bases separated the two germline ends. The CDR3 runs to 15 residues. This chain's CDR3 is CASRRDGLNRQPQHF. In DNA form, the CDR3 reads TGCGCCAGCAGACGAGACGGACTTAATCGTCAGCCCCAGCATTTT.

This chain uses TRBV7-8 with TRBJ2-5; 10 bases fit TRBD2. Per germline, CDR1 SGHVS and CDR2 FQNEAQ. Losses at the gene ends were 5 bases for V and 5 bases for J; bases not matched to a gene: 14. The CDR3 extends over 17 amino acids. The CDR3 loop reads CASSRETSSGGGETQYF. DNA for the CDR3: TGTGCCAGCAGCCGCGAAACCTCTAGCGGGGGAGGGGAGACCCAGTACTTC.

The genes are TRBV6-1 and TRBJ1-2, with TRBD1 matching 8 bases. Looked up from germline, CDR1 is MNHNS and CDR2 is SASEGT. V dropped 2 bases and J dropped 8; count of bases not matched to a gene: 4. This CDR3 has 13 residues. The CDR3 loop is CASSEQGARGYTF. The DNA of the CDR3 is TGTGCCAGCAGTGAACAGGGGGCGCGAGGCTACACCTTC.

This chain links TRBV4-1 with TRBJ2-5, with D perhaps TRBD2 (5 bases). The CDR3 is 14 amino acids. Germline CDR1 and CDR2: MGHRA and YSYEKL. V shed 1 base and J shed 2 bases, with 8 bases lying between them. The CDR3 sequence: CASSQVEGQETQYF. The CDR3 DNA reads TGCGCCAGCAGCCAAGTAGAGGGACAAGAGACCCAGTACTTC.

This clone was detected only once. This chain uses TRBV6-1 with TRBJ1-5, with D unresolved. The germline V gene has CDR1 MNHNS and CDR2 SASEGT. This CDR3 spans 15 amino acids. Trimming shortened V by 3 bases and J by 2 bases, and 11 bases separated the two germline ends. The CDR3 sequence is CASSDRLQGNQPQHF. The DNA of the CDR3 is TGTGCCAGCAGTGACCGTTTGCAGGGCAATCAGCCCCAGCATTTT.

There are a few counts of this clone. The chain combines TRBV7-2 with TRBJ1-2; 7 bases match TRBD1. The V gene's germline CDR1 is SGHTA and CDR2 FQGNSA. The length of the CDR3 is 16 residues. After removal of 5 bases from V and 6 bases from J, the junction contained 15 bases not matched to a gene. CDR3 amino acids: CASSLPPGGGTNGYTF. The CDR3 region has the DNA TGTGCCAGCAGCCTCCCACCAGGGGGAGGAACTAATGGCTACACCTTC.

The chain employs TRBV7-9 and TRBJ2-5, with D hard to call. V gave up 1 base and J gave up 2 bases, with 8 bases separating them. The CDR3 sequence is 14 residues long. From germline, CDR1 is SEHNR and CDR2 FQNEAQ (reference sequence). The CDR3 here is CASSLGGLQETQYF. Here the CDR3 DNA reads TGTGCCAGCAGCTTAGGCGGCTTACAAGAGACCCAGTACTTC.

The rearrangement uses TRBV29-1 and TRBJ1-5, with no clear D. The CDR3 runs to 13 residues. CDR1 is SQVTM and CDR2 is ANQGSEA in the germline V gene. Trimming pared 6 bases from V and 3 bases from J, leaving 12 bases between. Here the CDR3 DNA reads TGCAGCGTCCAACGGGGAGACAATCAGCCCCAGCATTTT. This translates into CSVQRGDNQPQHF.

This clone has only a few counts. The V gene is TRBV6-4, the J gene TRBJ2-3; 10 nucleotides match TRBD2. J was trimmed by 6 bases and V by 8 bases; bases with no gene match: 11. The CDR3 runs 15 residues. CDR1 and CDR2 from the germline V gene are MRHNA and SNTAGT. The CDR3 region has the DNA TGTGCCAGCGGCCCCGGCAGCGGGGGGGCGGATACGCAGTATTTT. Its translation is CASGPGSGGADTQYF.

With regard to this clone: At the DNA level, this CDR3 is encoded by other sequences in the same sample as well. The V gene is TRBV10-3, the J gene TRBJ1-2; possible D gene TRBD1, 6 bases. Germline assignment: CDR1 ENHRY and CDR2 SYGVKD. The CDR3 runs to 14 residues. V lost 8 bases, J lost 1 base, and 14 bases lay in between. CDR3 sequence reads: CAISGGQVNYGYTF. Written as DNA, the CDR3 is TGTGCCATCTCGGGGGGACAAGTTAACTATGGCTACACCTTC.

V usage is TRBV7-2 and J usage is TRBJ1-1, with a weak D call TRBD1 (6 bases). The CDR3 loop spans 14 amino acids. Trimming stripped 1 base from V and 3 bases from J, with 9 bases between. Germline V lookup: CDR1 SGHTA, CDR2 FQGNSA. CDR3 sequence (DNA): TGTGCCAGCAGCTTAGATACAGGGTACACTGAAGCTTTCTTT. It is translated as CASSLDTGYTEAFF. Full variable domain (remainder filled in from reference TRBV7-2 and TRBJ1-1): GAGVSQSPSNKVTEKGKDVELRCDPISGHTALYWYRQSLGQGLEFLIYFQGNSAPDKSGLPSDRFSAERTGGSVSTLTIQRTQQEDSAVYLCASSLDTGYTEAFFGQGTRLTVV.

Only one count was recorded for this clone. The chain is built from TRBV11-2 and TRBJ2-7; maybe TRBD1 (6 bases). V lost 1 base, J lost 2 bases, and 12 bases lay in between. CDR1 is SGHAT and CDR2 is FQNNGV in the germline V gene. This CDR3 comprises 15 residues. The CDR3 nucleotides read TGTGCCAGCAGCTTAGCCACAGGGACCCCCTACGAGCAGTACTTC. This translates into CASSLATGTPYEQYF. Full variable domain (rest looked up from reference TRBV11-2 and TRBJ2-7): EAGVAQSPRYKIIEKRQSVAFWCNPISGHATLYWYQQILGQGPKLLIQFQNNGVVDDSQLPKDRFSAERLKGVDSTLKIQPAKLEDSAVYLCASSLATGTPYEQYFGPGTRLTVT.

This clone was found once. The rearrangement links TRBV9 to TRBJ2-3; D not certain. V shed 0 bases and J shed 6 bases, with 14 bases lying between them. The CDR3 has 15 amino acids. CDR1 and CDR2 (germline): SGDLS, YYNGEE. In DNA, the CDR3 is TGTGCCAGCAGCGTAGTCGGGTTCACGGAGGATACGCAGTATTTT. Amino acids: CASSVVGFTEDTQYF.

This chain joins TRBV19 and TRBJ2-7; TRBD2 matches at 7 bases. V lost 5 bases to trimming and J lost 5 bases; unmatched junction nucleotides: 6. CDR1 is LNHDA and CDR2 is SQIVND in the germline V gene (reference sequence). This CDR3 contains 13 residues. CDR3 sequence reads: CASSWEGSNEQYF. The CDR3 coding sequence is TGTGCCAGTAGTTGGGAGGGATCCAACGAGCAGTACTTC.

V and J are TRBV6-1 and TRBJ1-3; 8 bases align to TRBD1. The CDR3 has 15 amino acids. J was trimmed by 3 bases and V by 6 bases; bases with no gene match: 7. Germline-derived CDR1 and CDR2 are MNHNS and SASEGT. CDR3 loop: CASSVSGQGGNTIYF. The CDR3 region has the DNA TGTGCCAGCAGCGTCTCCGGACAGGGTGGAAACACCATATATTTT.

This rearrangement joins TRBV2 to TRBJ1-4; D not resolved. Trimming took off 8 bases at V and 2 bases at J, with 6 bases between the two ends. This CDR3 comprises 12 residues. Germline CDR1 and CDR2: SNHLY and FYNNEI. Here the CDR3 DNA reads TGTGCCAGCGGGGAGACTAATGAAAAACTGTTTTTT. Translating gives CASGETNEKLFF.

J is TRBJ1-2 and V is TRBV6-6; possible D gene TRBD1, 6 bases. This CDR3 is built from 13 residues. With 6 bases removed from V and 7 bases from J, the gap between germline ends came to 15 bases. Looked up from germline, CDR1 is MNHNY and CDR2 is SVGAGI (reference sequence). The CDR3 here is CASRPTGSGGYTF. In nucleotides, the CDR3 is TGTGCCAGCAGGCCTACAGGGTCGGGTGGCTACACCTTC.

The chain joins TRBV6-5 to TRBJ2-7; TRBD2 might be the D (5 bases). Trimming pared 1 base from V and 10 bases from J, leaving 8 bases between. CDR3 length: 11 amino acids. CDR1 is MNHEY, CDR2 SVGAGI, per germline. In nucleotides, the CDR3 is TGTGCCAGCAGTTACTTCGGGGTACAGTACTTC. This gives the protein CASSYFGVQYF.

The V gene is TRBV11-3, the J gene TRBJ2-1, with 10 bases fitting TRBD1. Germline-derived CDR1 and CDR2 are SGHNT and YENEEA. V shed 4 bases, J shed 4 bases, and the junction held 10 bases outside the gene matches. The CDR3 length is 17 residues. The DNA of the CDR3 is TGTGCCAGCAGCTCCGACGGAGGGACAGGGGCTTACAATGAGCAGTTCTTC. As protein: CASSSDGGTGAYNEQFF.

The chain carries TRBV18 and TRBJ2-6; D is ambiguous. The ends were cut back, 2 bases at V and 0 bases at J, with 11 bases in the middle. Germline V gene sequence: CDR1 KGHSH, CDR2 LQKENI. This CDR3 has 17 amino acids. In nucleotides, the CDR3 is TGTGCCAGCTCACCAGGCGGCCCTTACTCTGGGGCCAACGTCCTGACTTTC. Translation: CASSPGGPYSGANVLTF.

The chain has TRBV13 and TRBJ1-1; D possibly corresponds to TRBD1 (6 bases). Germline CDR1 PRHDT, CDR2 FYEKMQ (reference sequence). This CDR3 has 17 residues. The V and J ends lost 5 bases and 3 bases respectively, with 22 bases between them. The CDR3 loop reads CASSPTGLGAPDTEAFF. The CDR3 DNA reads TGTGCCAGCAGCCCGACGGGGCTGGGGGCGCCGGACACTGAAGCTTTCTTT.